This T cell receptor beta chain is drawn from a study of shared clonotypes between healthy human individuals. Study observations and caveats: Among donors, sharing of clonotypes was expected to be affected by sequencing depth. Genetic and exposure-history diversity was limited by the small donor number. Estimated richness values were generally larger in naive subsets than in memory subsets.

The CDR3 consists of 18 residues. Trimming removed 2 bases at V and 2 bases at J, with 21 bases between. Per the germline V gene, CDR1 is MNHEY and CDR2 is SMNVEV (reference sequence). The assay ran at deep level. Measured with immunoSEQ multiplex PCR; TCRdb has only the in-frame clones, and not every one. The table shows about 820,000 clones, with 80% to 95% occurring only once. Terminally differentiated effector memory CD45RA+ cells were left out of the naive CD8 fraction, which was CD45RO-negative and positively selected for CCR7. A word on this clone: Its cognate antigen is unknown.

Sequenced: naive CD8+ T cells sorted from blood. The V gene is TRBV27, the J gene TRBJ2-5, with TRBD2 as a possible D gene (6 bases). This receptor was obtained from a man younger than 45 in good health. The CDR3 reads CASSLVRDLRLQQETQYF. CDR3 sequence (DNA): TGTGCCAGCAGTTTAGTTAGGGACTTGAGGTTACAACAAGAGACCCAGTACTTC.